A single sample is the source of the 20 T cell receptor beta chains below, sequenced in a study of blood T cell repertoires in COVID-19 (TCRdb year 2020). The method behind the library was the immunoSEQ multiplex PCR assay. TCRdb re-hosts the immuneACCESS table, in-frame sequences only. Its copies lack some clones; in the studies checked, an unresolved V gene accounts for under half of them, and the cause for the rest is not known. The sample profile shows under 250,000 clones; 75% to 85% of them were found once. Of the sample, around 5% falls within the top ten clones. The sequenced sample consisted of peripheral blood. The source is a woman between 70 and 85 years old with acute or convalescent COVID-19.

The chain combines TRBV5-1 with TRBJ2-5, with 10 bases that match TRBD1. The germline V gene has CDR1 SGHRS and CDR2 YFSETQ. V lost 2 bases and J lost 7; bases outside the gene matches: 5. The CDR3 contains 14 residues. CDR3 sequence (DNA): TGCGCCAGCAGCTTTGGGACAGGGGAAGGGACCCAGTACTTC. Its protein product is CASSFGTGEGTQYF.

The chain has TRBV4-2 and TRBJ2-1; 7 bases are a match to TRBD1. Trimming cost V 0 bases and J 10 bases; bases outside gene matches: 9. This CDR3 has 15 residues. The germline CDR1 and CDR2 sequences are LGHNA and YNFKEQ. CDR3 DNA sequence: TGTGCCAGCAGCCAAGAGGGCCAGACAGGGAACGAGCAGTTCTTC. Translation: CASSQEGQTGNEQFF.

This chain joins TRBV3-1 (or the pseudogene TRBV3-2) and TRBJ1-4; the D gene is possibly TRBD1 (6 bases). CDR1 LGHDT and CDR2 YNNKEL come from the germline V gene (reference sequence). V was shortened by 5 bases and J by 7 bases, with 23 bases between the two germline ends. The CDR3 is 17 residues long. The CDR3 loop is CASSSPGRWDTSEKLFF. CDR3 DNA: TGTGCCAGCAGCAGCCCCGGAAGGTGGGACACGTCTGAAAAACTGTTTTTT.

Worth noting for this clone: This sample also contains other DNA sequences that code for the same CDR3. The chain employs TRBV29-1 and TRBJ1-5, with 7 bases aligning to TRBD1. In germline, CDR1 is SQVTM, CDR2 ANQGSEA. V was clipped by 4 bases and J by 4 bases; unmatched bases: 4. This CDR3 has 13 amino acids. For the CDR3, the DNA is TGCAGCGTTGGGGCAGGGGGGAATCAGCCCCAGCATTTT. It specifies CSVGAGGNQPQHF. The full variable domain, with the rest looked up from reference TRBV29-1 and TRBJ1-5, is SAVISQKPSRDICQRGTSLTIQCQVDSQVTMMFWYRQQPGQSLTLIATANQGSEATYESGFVIDKFPISRPNLTFSTLTVSNMSPEDSSIYLCSVGAGGNQPQHFGDGTRLSIL.

The CDR3 is CASVSPGNTIYF. In DNA, the CDR3 is TGTGCCAGCGTTAGCCCCGGAAACACCATATATTTT. The chain carries TRBV6-5 and TRBJ1-3; D is uncertain. This CDR3 is built from 12 residues. V was clipped by 8 bases and J by 4 bases, with 9 bases between them. CDR1 is MNHEY and CDR2 is SVGAGI in the germline V gene.

The chain is built from TRBV7-9 and TRBJ2-7; maybe TRBD2 (5 bases). V lost 5 bases and J lost 9, with 14 bases in between. This CDR3 has 12 residues. Germline-derived CDR1 and CDR2 are SEHNR and FQNEAQ (reference sequence). The CDR3 loop reads CASSPGLRGQYF. The DNA for the CDR3 is TGTGCCAGCAGCCCCGGACTCCGTGGGCAGTACTTC.

The rearrangement joins TRBV2 to TRBJ1-2, with D possibly being TRBD1 (5 bases). Trimming cost V 3 bases and J 5 bases, with 13 bases left between them. The CDR3 has 14 residues. In germline, CDR1 is SNHLY, CDR2 FYNNEI. The CDR3: CASSEGGLRYGYTF. CDR3 nucleotide sequence: TGTGCCAGCAGTGAGGGGGGGTTGCGTTATGGCTACACCTTC. Full variable domain (missing parts from reference TRBV2 and TRBJ1-2): EPEVTQTPSHQVTQMGQEVILRCVPISNHLYFYWYRQILGQKVEFLVSFYNNEISEKSEIFDDQFSVERPDGSNFTLKIRSTKLEDSAMYFCASSEGGLRYGYTFGSGTRLTVV.

The count of this clone is one. Other DNA sequences within the sample encode an identical CDR3. J is TRBJ2-7 and V is TRBV24-1; D is unclear. Germline V gives CDR1 KGHDR, CDR2 SFDVKD. Trimming took 4 bases from V and 3 from J, leaving 3 bases between them. CDR3 size: 11 residues. CDR3 protein: CATSDSYEQYF. The CDR3 nucleotides are TGTGCCACCAGTGACAGCTACGAGCAGTACTTC.

The rearrangement joins TRBV9 to TRBJ1-4; 8 bases align to TRBD1. Germline CDR1 is SGDLS and CDR2 is YYNGEE. After removal of 0 bases from V and 8 bases from J, the junction contained 0 bases not matched to a gene. The CDR3 runs to 13 residues. Written as DNA, the CDR3 is TGTGCCAGCAGCGTAGGGACAGGGGAAAAACTGTTTTTT. Its translation: CASSVGTGEKLFF.

The chain links TRBV5-1 to TRBJ2-3, with 11 bases fitting TRBD2. V was pared by 0 bases and J by 4 bases, with 7 bases of the junction left unmatched. From germline, CDR1 is SGHRS and CDR2 YFSETQ. The CDR3 length is 17 residues. The CDR3: CASSLGNSGGASDTQYF. CDR3 bases: TGCGCCAGCAGCTTGGGCAATAGCGGGGGGGCTTCAGATACGCAGTATTTT.

V is TRBV19 and J is TRBJ1-2, with a tentative D call TRBD1 (6 bases). Germline loops: CDR1 LNHDA, CDR2 SQIVND (reference sequence). The ends were cut back, 4 bases at V and 5 bases at J, with 20 bases in the middle. This CDR3 is 16 amino acids long. CDR3 protein: CASSTAFGQSTYGYTF. The CDR3 region has the DNA TGTGCCAGTAGTACAGCCTTCGGACAGTCCACATATGGCTACACCTTC.

This chain joins TRBV3-1 (or the pseudogene TRBV3-2) and TRBJ1-2; no definite D call. Germline V gives CDR1 LGHDT, CDR2 YNNKEL (reference sequence). The CDR3 covers 12 residues. V was clipped by 0 bases and J by 4 bases, with 3 bases between them. For the CDR3, the DNA is TGTGCCAGCAGCCAAGAGGCCTATGGCTACACCTTC. It encodes CASSQEAYGYTF.

V is TRBV4-3 and J is TRBJ1-1, with 7 bases aligning to TRBD1. V lost 2 bases and J lost 5; bases outside the gene matches: 20. CDR1 and CDR2 (germline): LGHNA, YSLEER. The CDR3 covers 19 residues. The CDR3 sequence is CASSQLTAPILTRGTEAFF. In DNA form, the CDR3 reads TGCGCCAGCAGCCAACTTACTGCGCCCATACTTACCAGGGGGACTGAAGCTTTCTTT.

J is TRBJ1-5 and V is TRBV19, with no clear D. The CDR3 extends over 14 amino acids. V was clipped by 1 base and J by 6 bases, with 10 bases between them. CDR1 is LNHDA and CDR2 is SQIVND in the germline V gene (reference sequence). The DNA of the CDR3 is TGTGCCAGTAGTATAGTACTGGTAAGTCAGCCCCAGCATTTT. Translating it yields CASSIVLVSQPQHF.

The V call is TRBV12-3 or TRBV12-4, the J call TRBJ2-3; 8 bases agree with TRBD1. The CDR3 is 13 residues long. After removal of 3 bases from V and 5 bases from J, the junction contained 1 base not matched to a gene. The CDR3 is CASSLTGEDTQYF. DNA of the CDR3: TGTGCCAGCAGTTTGACAGGGGAAGATACGCAGTATTTT.

This chain connects TRBV4-2 to TRBJ1-2, with 12 bases identical to TRBD1. The germline CDR1 and CDR2 sequences are LGHNA and YNFKEQ. The CDR3 is 18 amino acids. Germline trimming cut 4 bases from V and 4 bases from J; bases unmatched to any gene: 13. This CDR3 reads CASSRREGTGGAGYGYTF. In DNA, the CDR3 is TGTGCCAGCAGCCGAAGAGAGGGGACAGGGGGCGCTGGCTATGGCTACACCTTC.

The V call is TRBV6-5, the J call TRBJ1-5; TRBD1 agrees at 8 bases. Germline values: CDR1 MNHEY, CDR2 SVGAGI. V dropped 7 bases and J dropped 5; count of bases not matched to a gene: 4. The CDR3 is 13 residues long. CDR3 sequence reads: CASIPDRDQPQHF. The CDR3 DNA reads as TGTGCCAGCATTCCGGACAGGGATCAGCCCCAGCATTTT.

This clone was counted a few times. CDR3 amino acids: CASRPGRGISPLHF. CDR3 DNA sequence: TGTGCCAGCAGACCAGGCAGGGGGATTTCACCCCTCCACTTT. The chain employs TRBV11-3 and TRBJ1-6; TRBD1 matches at 7 bases. V gave up 6 bases and J gave up 9 bases; unmatched junction bases: 8. Germline CDR1 is SGHNT and CDR2 is YENEEA. This CDR3 has 14 residues.

A few counts support this clone. The chain links TRBV19 to TRBJ1-2; TRBD1 matches 7 bases. Germline V gene sequence: CDR1 LNHDA, CDR2 SQIVND (reference sequence). The junction had 9 bases not matched to a gene; V was cut back by 4 bases and J by 4 bases. The CDR3 has 15 residues. CDR3 residues: CASSTPTGFVYGYTF. The CDR3 coding sequence is TGTGCCAGTAGTACCCCGACAGGGTTTGTCTATGGCTACACCTTC.

The chain is built from TRBV2 and TRBJ1-1, with D possibly matching TRBD1 (5 bases). Trimming pared 7 bases from V and 0 bases from J, leaving 18 bases between. The length of the CDR3 is 16 residues. In germline, CDR1 is SNHLY, CDR2 FYNNEI. CDR3 in amino acids: CASTRRGRDMNTEAFF. The CDR3, as DNA: TGTGCCAGCACCCGAAGGGGCAGGGATATGAACACTGAAGCTTTCTTT.